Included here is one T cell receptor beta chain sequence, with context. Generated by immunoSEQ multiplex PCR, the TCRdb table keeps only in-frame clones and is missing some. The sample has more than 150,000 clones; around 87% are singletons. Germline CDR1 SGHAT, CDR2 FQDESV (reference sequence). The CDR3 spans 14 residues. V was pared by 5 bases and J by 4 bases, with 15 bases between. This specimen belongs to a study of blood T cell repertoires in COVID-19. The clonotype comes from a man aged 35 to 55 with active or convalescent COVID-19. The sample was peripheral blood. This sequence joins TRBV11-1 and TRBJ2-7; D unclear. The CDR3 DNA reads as TGTGCCAGCAGCCTCAGCGACCTCGGGTACGAGCAGTACTTC. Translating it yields CASSLSDLGYEQYF.